This T cell receptor beta chain was obtained from a study of blood T cell repertoires in COVID-19. Overall study: Acute and convalescent COVID-19 specimens originated in the United States, Italy and Spain. PBMCs, B-cell-depleted T cells, or T cells provided the cDNA or gDNA that made up the material.

Source study methods: Reference gene primer amplification yielded estimated nucleated cell counts. Assay used: immunoSEQ multiplex PCR; TCRdb lists only in-frame clones, some missing. D and trimming come from the DNA, and the V and J calls and clone size come from that table. The table shows about 240,000 clones, with roughly four fifths occurring only once. Trimming shortened V by 5 bases and J by 7 bases, and 15 bases separated the two germline ends. Germline CDR1 is SNHLY and CDR2 is FYNNEI. This CDR3 is built from 15 residues. The receptor was isolated from a woman of 80 years or more with acute or convalescent COVID-19. The V call is TRBV2, the J call TRBJ1-6; D may be TRBD1 (6 bases). Sequences were obtained from peripheral blood. CDR3 in amino acids: CASSPLDSANSPLHF. For the CDR3, the DNA is TGTGCCAGCAGTCCCCTGGACAGCGCAAATTCACCCCTCCACTTT.